This entry lists 28 T cell receptor beta chains sequenced from one sample in a study of cytomegalovirus exposure and HLA in healthy donors. Primers: 60 Vbeta forward and 13 Jbeta reverse. Generated by immunoSEQ multiplex PCR, the TCRdb table keeps only in-frame clones and is missing some. The table has some 130,000 clones, 75% to 90% seen once; the top ten hold more than 2.5%. The specimen was PBMCs. Every receptor here comes from a male donor in good health and CMV-seronegative.

The chain recombines TRBV30 with TRBJ1-6, with 10 positions matching TRBD1. After removal of 8 bases from V and 1 base from J, the junction contained 8 bases not matched to a gene. The V gene's germline CDR1 is GTSNPN and CDR2 SVGIG (reference sequence). The CDR3 covers 16 residues. The CDR3 region is CASRPGQGSYNSPLHF. The CDR3 nucleotides are TGTGCCAGCCGCCCGGGACAGGGGTCCTATAATTCACCCCTCCACTTT.

This clone appeared once. V and J are TRBV28 and TRBJ2-5; 8 bases fit TRBD1. The tail of the sequence fits TRBJ2-7 better, so the J call may be wrong. The CDR3 contains 14 residues. Germline CDR1 reads MDHEN; CDR2 reads SYDVKM. The CDR3 DNA follows: TGTGCCAGCACCCGGACAGGGTTTGCTTACGAGCAGTACTTC. It is translated as CASTRTGFAYEQYF.

The CDR3 sequence: CASSFATGSSYEQYF. As DNA, the CDR3 is TGTGCCAGCAGCTTCGCGACAGGGAGCTCCTACGAGCAGTACTTC. The chain has TRBV6-1 and TRBJ2-5, with 7 bases lining up with TRBD1. TRBJ2-7 matches the DNA end more closely, so the J call is doubtful. Germline CDR1 and CDR2: MNHNS and SASEGT. This CDR3 region has 15 residues.

V is TRBV29-1 and J is TRBJ1-5; a possible D gene is TRBD1 (6 bases). CDR3 length: 13 amino acids. The V gene's germline CDR1 is SQVTM and CDR2 ANQGSEA. V shed 5 bases and J shed 0 bases, with 8 bases lying between them. The CDR3 DNA reads as TGCAGCGTTAAGGACAGTAGCAATCAGCCCCAGCATTTT. Its protein is CSVKDSSNQPQHF.

This clone showed up just a few times. The chain has TRBV4-2 and TRBJ1-5; D is ambiguous. Germline values: CDR1 LGHNA, CDR2 YNFKEQ. The CDR3 is made up of 16 amino acids. V lost 4 bases, J lost 4 bases, and 17 bases lay in between. CDR3 DNA sequence: TGTGCCAGCAGCCCCACAAGTGGAGGGATGAATCAGCCCCAGCATTTT. Translating it yields CASSPTSGGMNQPQHF.

This chain links TRBV5-4 with TRBJ2-5; the match to TRBD2 covers 10 bases. Germline CDR1 SGHNT, CDR2 YYREEE (reference sequence). The ends lost 0 bases at V and 5 bases at J; junction bases unmatched: 13. This CDR3 has 18 amino acids. CDR3 region: CASSLGSGRAVGWETQYF. In nucleotides, the CDR3 is TGTGCCAGCAGCTTGGGAAGCGGGAGGGCCGTCGGGTGGGAGACCCAGTACTTC.

This CDR3 reads CASSQDAGVGANVLTF. The CDR3 DNA reads TGCGCCAGCAGCCAAGATGCAGGGGTCGGGGCCAACGTCCTGACTTTC. The chain employs TRBV4-3 and TRBJ2-6; D perhaps matches TRBD1 (6 bases). Trimming took 0 bases from V and 4 from J, leaving 10 bases between them. The V gene's germline CDR1 is LGHNA and CDR2 YSLEER. The CDR3 is 16 residues long.

Concerning this clone itself: At one end, the junction sequence differs from germline, possibly due to a read error. This chain joins TRBV7-9 and TRBJ2-7; perhaps TRBD1 as D (7 bases). The CDR3 covers 18 residues. Germline lookup yields CDR1 SEHNR and CDR2 FQNEAQ (reference sequence). Written as DNA, the CDR3 is TGTTCCAGCAGCTTAGGAGGGACAGTTGCCCCCTTCTCCTACGAGCAGTACTTC. Encoded protein: CSSSLGGTVAPFSYEQYF.

This clone was observed a few times. The chain joins TRBV7-9 to TRBJ1-2, with TRBD1 identical over 7 bases. From germline, CDR1 is SEHNR and CDR2 FQNEAQ (reference sequence). V was pared by 5 bases and J by 6 bases, with 3 bases of the junction left unmatched. The length of the CDR3 is 12 residues. CDR3 region: CASSLGTDGYTF. CDR3 coding DNA: TGTGCCAGCAGCCTAGGGACAGATGGCTACACCTTC.

Worth noting for this clone: Different DNA sequences within this sample yield the same CDR3. This chain joins TRBV27 and TRBJ1-1; 8 nucleotides match TRBD1. V lost 8 bases to trimming and J lost 4 bases; unmatched junction nucleotides: 3. The germline V gene has CDR1 MNHEY and CDR2 SMNVEV (reference sequence). CDR3 length equals 12 residues. CDR3 coding DNA: TGTGCCAGCGGGGACAGGTCCACTGAAGCTTTCTTT. Its protein product is CASGDRSTEAFF.

This clone has a handful of counts. CDR3 nucleotide sequence: TGTGCCAGTTGTGTCCAGGGGGCAGAGAGCTATGGCTACACCTTC. Protein: CASCVQGAESYGYTF. The chain employs TRBV19 and TRBJ1-2, with 8 positions matching TRBD1. With 8 bases clipped from V and 4 bases from J, the junction kept 12 bases outside the gene matches. CDR3 length: 15 amino acids. The germline gives CDR1 LNHDA, CDR2 SQIVND (reference sequence).

This clone came up a few times. The CDR3 DNA is TGTGCCAGCAGCGGACAGCCCTTTCTTGGTTCACCCCTCCACTTT. Amino acids: CASSGQPFLGSPLHF. This chain connects TRBV28 to TRBJ1-6, with a tentative D call TRBD1 (6 bases). With 6 bases removed from V and 9 bases from J, the gap between germline ends came to 18 bases. In germline, CDR1 is MDHEN, CDR2 SYDVKM. The CDR3 consists of 15 residues.

Remarks on this clone: The junction departs from germline at one end; a sequencing error may be responsible. The chain couples TRBV4-3 to TRBJ2-4, with D perhaps TRBD1 (5 bases). Looked up from germline, CDR1 is LGHNA and CDR2 is YSLEER. CDR3 length equals 17 residues. In DNA form, the CDR3 reads TGCGCCAGCAGCCAAGACTTAGACAGCTCAGCCAAAAACAGTCAGTACTTC. It codes for CASSQDLDSSAKNSQYF.

This chain joins TRBV9 and TRBJ2-5; D is perhaps TRBD2 (6 bases). The CDR3 has 13 amino acids. V was trimmed by 0 bases and J by 3 bases, leaving 6 bases between them. From germline, CDR1 is SGDLS and CDR2 YYNGEE. The DNA of the CDR3 is TGTGCCAGCAGCGTAGCGGGGGAAGAGACCCAGTACTTC. It encodes CASSVAGEETQYF.

For the CDR3, the DNA is TGTGCCAGTAGTCGATTTTGGGGGCAAGAAGGCTACACCTTC. Its protein is CASSRFWGQEGYTF. The J gene is TRBJ1-2, the V gene TRBV19; D is possibly TRBD1 (6 bases). V was cut by 5 bases and J by 8 bases, with 18 bases left in between. This CDR3 contains 14 residues. Germline-derived CDR1 and CDR2 are LNHDA and SQIVND (reference sequence). The entire variable domain, with the rest obtained from reference TRBV19 and TRBJ1-2, is as follows: DGGITQSPKYLFRKEGQNVTLSCEQNLNHDAMYWYRQDPGQGLRLIYYSQIVNDFQKGDIAEGYSVSREKKESFPLTVTSAQKNPTAFYLCASSRFWGQEGYTFGSGTRLTVV.

This rearrangement joins TRBV5-1 to TRBJ2-2, with D unclear. CDR1 SGHRS and CDR2 YFSETQ come from the germline V gene. Trimming pared 1 base from V and 1 base from J, leaving 8 bases between. The CDR3 length is 15 residues. CDR3 in amino acids: CASSLYSGNTGELFF. The CDR3 DNA follows: TGCGCCAGCAGCTTGTACAGTGGGAACACCGGGGAGCTGTTTTTT.

This clone has only a few counts. The CDR3 coding sequence is TGTGCCATCAGTCCAGGACTAGCGGACTCCTACAATGAGCAGTTCTTC. As protein: CAISPGLADSYNEQFF. This sequence joins TRBV10-3 and TRBJ2-1, with 10 bases matching TRBD2. CDR1 ENHRY and CDR2 SYGVKD come from the germline V gene. Losses at the gene ends were 5 bases for V and 0 bases for J; bases not matched to a gene: 4. This CDR3 spans 16 amino acids.

The chain employs TRBV6-5 and TRBJ1-2; D may be TRBD1 (6 bases). This CDR3 is built from 12 residues. Per germline, CDR1 MNHEY and CDR2 SVGAGI. Trimming took off 7 bases at V and 4 bases at J, with 10 bases between the two ends. CDR3 in DNA: TGTGCCAGCAAAACAGGGTCCTATGGCTACACCTTC. This sequence encodes CASKTGSYGYTF.

V usage is TRBV27 and J usage is TRBJ1-2; a possible D gene is TRBD1 (6 bases). Trimming removed 6 bases at V and 2 bases at J, with 10 bases between. CDR1 MNHEY and CDR2 SMNVEV come from the germline V gene (reference sequence). The CDR3 has 13 residues. CDR3 region: CASSQGRNYGYTF. DNA for the CDR3: TGTGCCAGCAGCCAGGGGAGAAACTATGGCTACACCTTC.

The CDR3 spells CASSPRTGDQETQYF. In nucleotides, the CDR3 is TGTGCCAGCAGCCCCCGGACAGGGGACCAAGAGACCCAGTACTTC. This sequence joins TRBV4-2 and TRBJ2-5, with 9 bases lining up with TRBD1. Losses at the gene ends were 4 bases for V and 0 bases for J; bases not matched to a gene: 3. CDR3 length: 15 amino acids. From germline, CDR1 is LGHNA and CDR2 YNFKEQ.

This sequence joins TRBV28 and TRBJ1-5; 8 nucleotides match TRBD1. The CDR3 is made up of 15 amino acids. Per germline, CDR1 MDHEN and CDR2 SYDVKM. V lost 4 bases, J lost 7 bases, and 9 bases stayed unmatched. The CDR3 sequence is CASSSRDRFKQPQHF. The CDR3 DNA sequence: TGTGCCAGCAGTTCCCGGGACAGGTTTAAACAGCCCCAGCATTTT.

This chain joins TRBV7-6 and TRBJ1-2; D remains ambiguous. V shed 1 base and J shed 8 bases, with 20 bases lying between them. The CDR3 runs to 16 residues. CDR1 is SGHVS and CDR2 is FNYEAQ in the germline V gene. The DNA for the CDR3 is TGTGCCAGCAGCTTAGAGGGTGGCAGATACAGAGGGGGCTACACCTTC. It encodes CASSLEGGRYRGGYTF.

This clone was picked up one time. This sequence joins TRBV5-6 and TRBJ1-5; D unclear. The CDR3 extends over 12 amino acids. The V and J ends lost 2 bases and 2 bases respectively, with 2 bases between them. Germline CDR1 and CDR2: SGHDT and YYEEEE. The CDR3 DNA reads as TGTGCCAGCAGCTTCGGCAATCAGCCCCAGCATTTT. Its protein is CASSFGNQPQHF.

The chain links TRBV10-3 to TRBJ1-2; D remains ambiguous. Trimming took 6 bases from V and 5 from J, leaving 19 bases between them. This CDR3 has 15 residues. CDR1 and CDR2 (germline): ENHRY, SYGVKD. The CDR3 coding sequence is TGTGCCATCAGCCTCGGCGGAGGCCTATCTTATGGCTACACCTTC. This encodes CAISLGGGLSYGYTF.

The chain has TRBV28 and TRBJ1-2; D is possibly TRBD1 (5 bases). CDR1 is MDHEN, CDR2 SYDVKM, per germline. This CDR3 is 13 amino acids long. V lost 6 bases and J lost 8, with 16 bases in between. The CDR3 loop is CASRRDSAGGYTF. CDR3 bases: TGTGCCAGCAGAAGGGACTCAGCGGGGGGCTACACCTTC.

This chain uses TRBV15 with TRBJ2-7, with 7 bases identical to TRBD1. The CDR3 is 12 residues long. From germline, CDR1 is LNHNV and CDR2 YYDKDF (reference sequence). After removal of 5 bases from V and 5 bases from J, the junction contained 3 bases not matched to a gene. The CDR3 is CATSGTGDEQYF. Written as DNA, the CDR3 is TGTGCCACCAGCGGAACAGGGGACGAGCAGTACTTC.

Here the CDR3 DNA reads TGTGCCAGCAGAACGACAGGGCGAGGAAAAGCTTTCTTT. Translation gives CASRTTGRGKAFF. The chain employs TRBV27 and TRBJ1-1; TRBD1 aligns across 7 bases. The CDR3 has 13 amino acids. The germline gives CDR1 MNHEY, CDR2 SMNVEV (reference sequence). Trimming at V came to 6 bases and at J to 9 bases, leaving 10 bases not matched to a gene.

In DNA form, the CDR3 reads TGTGCCAGCAGTAACAGGGATCGCTCTGGAAACACCATATATTTT. This codes for CASSNRDRSGNTIYF. The rearrangement links TRBV6-5 to TRBJ1-3; D may be TRBD1 (6 bases). Trimming took off 5 bases at V and 0 bases at J, with 11 bases between the two ends. CDR1 and CDR2 from the germline V gene are MNHEY and SVGAGI. The CDR3 contains 15 residues.